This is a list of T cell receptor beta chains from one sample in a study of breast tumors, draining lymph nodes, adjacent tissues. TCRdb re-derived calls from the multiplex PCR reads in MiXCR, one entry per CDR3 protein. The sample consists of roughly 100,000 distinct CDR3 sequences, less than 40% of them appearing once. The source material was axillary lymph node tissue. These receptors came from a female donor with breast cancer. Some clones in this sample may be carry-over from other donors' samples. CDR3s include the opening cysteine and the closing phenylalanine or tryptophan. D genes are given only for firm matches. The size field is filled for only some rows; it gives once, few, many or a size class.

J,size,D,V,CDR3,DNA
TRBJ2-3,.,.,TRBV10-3,CAISGGRGRADSTDTQYF,TGTGCCATCAGTGGAGGAAGGGGGAGGGCCGATAGCACAGATACGCAGTATTTT
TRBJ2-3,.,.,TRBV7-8,CASSILGLSTDTQYF,TGTGCCAGCAGCATACTGGGACTCAGCACTGATACGCAGTATTTT
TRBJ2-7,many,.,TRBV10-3,CAISDPGLQSSYEQYF,TGTGCCATCAGTGATCCGGGACTCCAAAGCTCCTACGAGCAGTACTTC
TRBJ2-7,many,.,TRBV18,CASSPLRQSSYEQYF,TGTGCCAGCTCACCACTCAGACAAAGCTCCTACGAGCAGTACTTC
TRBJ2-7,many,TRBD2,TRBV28,CASSLYQAGVYEQYF,TGTGCCAGCAGTTTATACCAGGCGGGAGTGTACGAGCAGTACTTC
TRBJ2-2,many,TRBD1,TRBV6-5,CASTNRGHSGELFF,TGTGCCAGCACCAACAGGGGGCATAGCGGGGAGCTGTTTTTT
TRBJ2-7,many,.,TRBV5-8,CASRGGAGYEQYF,TGTGCCAGCAGGGGGGGGGCAGGTTACGAGCAGTACTTC
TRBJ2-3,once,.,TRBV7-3,CASSFYICSAKLAGGQGTQYF,.
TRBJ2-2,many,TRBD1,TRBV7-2,CASSFRDRVSGELFF,TGTGCCAGCAGCTTCCGGGACAGGGTATCCGGGGAGCTGTTTTTT
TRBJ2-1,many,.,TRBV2,CASNRGALNNEQFF,TGTGCCAGCAACCGGGGGGCCCTAAACAATGAGCAGTTCTTC
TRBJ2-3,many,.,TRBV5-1,CASSSQDTQYF,TGCGCCAGCAGCTCTCAAGATACGCAGTATTTT